This T cell receptor (beta chain) was retrieved from a study of beta chain features in type 1 diabetes (dated by TCRdb to the late 2010s). For the wider study: Mean age, gender distribution, total cell number and subset yield were not different between patients and healthy donors. A total of some 100,000,000 sorted cells were examined across all samples, and a strong correlation was observed between cell number per subset and RNA yield. The study compared the TCRB repertoires of sorted circulating CD4+ T cell subsets in recently diagnosed type 1 diabetes patients with those in matched healthy donors. Regulatory and stem cell-like memory subsets were isolated from only 8 patients and roughly 8 healthy donors, whereas naive and central memory subsets came from all 30 or so donors.

Study-level results and caveats: Because the HLA sub-analyses included only small numbers of individuals, any influence of HLA type on TCRB rearrangement was left unresolved. Naive, central memory and regulatory TCRB repertoires appeared more similar among patients than among healthy donors. A moderate but significant shortening of TCRB CDR3 length was observed in type 1 diabetes patients in all four CD4+ subsets. Because cDNA was sequenced instead of genomic DNA, activated cells with high expression could be over-represented, although the groups did not differ in activation or CD3 levels. At VDJ recombination sites, type 1 diabetes patients had fewer insertions and more deleted nucleotides, which implies abnormalities in thymic rearrangement. PCR may preferentially amplify shorter templates, but because patient and control samples were amplified and corrected together, any resulting skew would affect both groups equally.

From each donor, a single peripheral blood sample of around 120 mL on average was drawn into heparinised tubes. A BD FACSAria II was used to sort naive, central memory, regulatory and stem cell-like memory CD4+ T cells with a panel that included CD45RO, CCR7, CD25, CD127, CD95 and CD27. All sorted populations exceeded 98% purity. PBMCs were isolated right away by Lymphoprep density gradient centrifugation and were stained directly, without culture. So that batch effects would be minimized, each experiment stained and sorted samples in pairs, pairing one healthy donor with one patient. All of the isolated RNA was reverse transcribed with the High Capacity cDNA Reverse Transcription Kit, so expressed TCRB transcripts were sequenced. Deep immunoSEQ sequencing was performed on naive, central memory and regulatory T cell samples, with an average of about 4 million total reads per sample. Sorted cells were lysed in RLT buffer, and RNA was extracted using DNase-treated RNeasy Micro or Mini kits according to cell number. Each cell subset was processed on its own to prevent cross-contamination, while patient and healthy donor samples were processed together. The immunoSEQ multiplex PCR was used to amplify TCRB sequences from cDNA, yielding 87-bp fragments that span the CDR3 region. Sequencing of the amplicons was done on the Illumina HiSeq platform. Processing in the source paper ran as follows. PCR bias was computationally corrected using synthetic template baselines, reads within Hamming distance 2 were collapsed, and singletons that could not be merged were discarded. Reads were aligned against IMGT to assign V, D and J genes, CDR3 length and insertions or deletions at six rearrangement sites. Clonotype counts were normalized to sorted cell number within each subset before computing true diversity and Gini coefficients with the tcR R package. The overlap coefficient, calculated on TCRB nucleotide sequences, was used to measure repertoire sharing. What TCRdb holds here is the immuneACCESS table cut down to in-frame rearrangements. Part of the clones is not present; checked against another copy, under half of the missing clones reflect an unresolved V gene, and the others are unexplained. V and J calls and clone size are those listed in that table; D and trimming were worked out from the DNA. Here the sample has over 120,000 clones; nearly 9.5% occur a single time. The top ten clonotypes cover roughly 0.69% of the sample.

Notes on this clone: Its target antigen remains unknown. There are no base qualities to consult, and no much larger clone falls within one base.

From the cysteine through the phenylalanine, the CDR3 covers 14 amino acids. Only the CDR3 region is kept as DNA, spanning 42 bases read in frame from base 1. CDR1 and CDR2, looked up from the germline V gene, are SGHRS and YFSETQ. Germline trimming: 8 bases from V, 4 bases from J; junction bases outside gene matches: 12. The rearrangement combines TRBV5-1 with TRBJ2-7; 7 junctional bases match TRBD1. The source of this sequence is a young man in good health. What was sequenced was central memory CD4+ T cells from blood. The CDR3 protein sequence reads: CASWDSPGTYEQYF. The DNA sequence is given as TGCGCCAGTTGGGACAGCCCGGGAACTTACGAGCAGTACTTC.